A single sample is the source of the 26 T cell receptor beta chains below, sequenced in a study of regulatory T cells in long-lasting Graves disease. As to time point: newly diagnosed GD, antithyroid drugs for less than 3 months. Isolated PBMC RNA provided the starting material for the TCR library. Library construction for TCR beta used iRepertoire HTBI primers and Arm-PCR of CDR3 regions. TCRdb reprocessed the multiplex PCR reads via MiXCR and lists one record per CDR3 protein. The repertoire holds hundreds of thousands of distinct CDR3 sequences, with about 12% as singletons. The same specimen was also included in a second study, on T cells in Graves' hyperthyroidism and ophthalmopathy.

The sample consisted of peripheral blood mononuclear cells (PBMCs), taken at new diagnosis, from a patient treated with antithyroid drugs. These TCRs come from a woman aged 25 to 39 with Graves disease.

This clonotype was observed many times. V gene TRBV2 combines with J gene TRBJ2-5, with 11 bases matching TRBD1. Germline V gene data show CDR1 as SNHLY and CDR2 as FYNNEI. The CDR3 covers 14 residues. Trimming at V came to 6 bases and at J to 5 bases, leaving 5 bases not matched to a gene. CDR3 in amino acids: CASRWTGGAETQYF. The DNA of the CDR3 is TGTGCCAGCAGATGGACAGGGGGCGCGGAGACCCAGTACTTC.

This clonotype was found many times. The chain combines TRBV13 with TRBJ1-5, with a weak D call TRBD1 (5 bases). Trimming cost V 0 bases and J 9 bases, with 9 bases left between them. CDR3 size: 13 residues. Germline loops: CDR1 PRHDT, CDR2 FYEKMQ (reference sequence). The CDR3 region is CASSLGGRGPQHF. Written as DNA, the CDR3 is TGTGCCAGCAGCTTAGGAGGTAGGGGGCCCCAGCATTTT.

This rearrangement joins TRBV5-1 to TRBJ2-1, with a possible D match to TRBD1 (6 bases). V was trimmed by 5 bases and J by 5 bases, leaving 17 bases between them. CDR1 SGHRS and CDR2 YFSETQ come from the germline V gene. This CDR3 contains 15 residues. CDR3 residues: CASSLAAGVDNEQFF. In DNA, the CDR3 is TGCGCCAGCAGTCTTGCGGCAGGGGTCGACAATGAGCAGTTCTTC.

This clonotype was counted at least ten times. The V call is TRBV12-3 or TRBV12-4, the J call TRBJ2-5, with D perhaps TRBD1 (6 bases). The end of the DNA aligns better with TRBJ2-1, so the J call may be wrong. The CDR3 consists of 13 residues. The chain's CDR3 is CASSGQQLNEQFF. CDR3 nucleotides: TGTGCCAGCAGCGGACAGCAATTAAATGAGCAGTTCTTC.

This clonotype showed up many times. This sequence joins TRBV3-1 and TRBJ2-2; unclear D gene. Germline CDR1 LGHDT, CDR2 YNNKEL (reference sequence). This CDR3 is 16 amino acids long. The germline V and J ends were trimmed by 0 bases and 2 bases, with 10 bases remaining between them. CDR3 protein: CASSQDRASNTGELFF. The CDR3 nucleotides are TGTGCCAGCAGCCAAGATCGGGCTTCTAACACCGGGGAGCTGTTTTTT. The full variable domain, rest sourced from reference TRBV3-1 and TRBJ2-2, is DTAVSQTPKYLVTQMGNDKSIKCEQNLGHDTMYWYKQDSKKFLKIMFSYNNKELIINETVPNRFSPKSPDKAHLNLHINSLELGDSAVYFCASSQDRASNTGELFFGEGSRLTVL.

The table lists this clonotype with many counts. The chain links TRBV6-1 to TRBJ2-2; perhaps D is TRBD1 or TRBD2 (6 bases each). Germline lookup yields CDR1 MNHNS and CDR2 SASEGT. The CDR3 spans 15 residues. The V end lost 8 bases, the J end lost 4 bases, and 17 bases lay between the germline ends. CDR3: CASRRGRIGTGELFF. The CDR3 nucleotides read TGTGCCAGCCGACGGGGGCGTATCGGCACCGGGGAGCTGTTTTTT.

This clonotype was recorded many times. The gene calls are TRBV6-1 and TRBJ2-7, with a weak D call TRBD2 (5 bases). V was trimmed by 6 bases and J by 3 bases, leaving 12 bases between them. The CDR3 loop spans 13 amino acids. CDR1 is MNHNS and CDR2 is SASEGT in the germline V gene. The CDR3 DNA reads TGTGCCAGCAGCCCAAGCGGCAGCTACGAGCAGTACTTC. It encodes CASSPSGSYEQYF.

The chain recombines TRBV5-6 with TRBJ1-1; D is ambiguous. Trimming took off 7 bases at V and 1 base at J, with 11 bases between the two ends. The CDR3 is made up of 13 amino acids. Germline V CDR1 and CDR2: SGHDT, YYEEEE. As DNA, the CDR3 is TGTGCCAGCTTAAGGGAGGGGAACACTGAAGCTTTCTTT. Its translation: CASLREGNTEAFF. Together with reference TRBV5-6 and TRBJ1-1, the CDR3 gives the full variable domain: DAGVTQSPTHLIKTRGQQVTLRCSPKSGHDTVSWYQQALGQGPQFIFQYYEEEERQRGNFPDRFSGHQFPNYSSELNVNALLLGDSALYLCASLREGNTEAFFGQGTRLTVV.

The genes are TRBV27 and TRBJ2-1; the D gene is possibly TRBD2 (6 bases). Trimming left V 6 bases short and J 5 bases short, with 29 bases between. From germline, CDR1 is MNHEY and CDR2 SMNVEV (reference sequence). The CDR3 covers 19 residues. The CDR3: CASSLELRLSGPPDNEQFF. Written as DNA, the CDR3 is TGTGCCAGCAGCTTAGAATTGCGTCTAAGCGGGCCTCCGGACAATGAGCAGTTCTTC.

About this clonotype itself: This likely stems from a read error, as it lies one base from a far larger clone. V and J are TRBV7-9 and TRBJ1-1; D gene uncertain. The CDR3 is 13 amino acids. Germline values: CDR1 SEHNR, CDR2 FQNEAQ (reference sequence). The CDR3 protein is CAGSLDLNTEAFF. For the CDR3, the DNA is TGTGCCGGCAGCTTGGACCTGAACACTGAAGCTTTCTTT.

This clonotype showed up many times. V and J are TRBV11-2 and TRBJ2-5; possibly TRBD1 for D (6 bases). This CDR3 comprises 15 residues. Trimming stripped 4 bases from V and 5 bases from J, with 17 bases between. Per the germline V gene, CDR1 is SGHAT and CDR2 is FQNNGV. The CDR3: CASSYRPEGEETQYF. CDR3 sequence (DNA): TGTGCCAGCAGCTACAGGCCCGAGGGGGAGGAGACCCAGTACTTC. The complete variable domain, with remaining parts taken from reference TRBV11-2 and TRBJ2-5, reads EAGVAQSPRYKIIEKRQSVAFWCNPISGHATLYWYQQILGQGPKLLIQFQNNGVVDDSQLPKDRFSAERLKGVDSTLKIQPAKLEDSAVYLCASSYRPEGEETQYFGPGTRLLVL.

In regard to this clonotype: A much larger clone is a single base away; this may be a read error. The conserved closing phenylalanine or tryptophan is absent in this CDR3, likely reflecting a read error. CDR3 nucleotide sequence: TGTGCCAGCAGCCATCCCGGACAGCCAGAGACCCAGTACCTC. Translated, it gives CASSHPGQPETQYL. The chain uses TRBV3-1 and TRBJ2-1, with D maybe TRBD1 (6 bases). The DNA end lines up better with TRBJ2-5; the J call may be wrong. Germline CDR1 and CDR2: LGHDT and YNNKEL (reference sequence). This CDR3 comprises 14 residues.

Concerning this clonotype: A far larger clone lies a single base away; this is likely a read error. The chain has TRBV2 and TRBJ2-1; TRBD1 might be the D (5 bases). The DNA end favors TRBJ2-5, so the J call may be wrong. This CDR3 has 13 residues. CDR1 is SNHLY, CDR2 FYNNEI, per germline. The CDR3 DNA sequence: TGTGCCAACAAGACAGACATACAAGAGACCCAGTACTTC. Protein sequence: CANKTDIQETQYF.

The gene calls are TRBV7-9 and TRBJ2-1; TRBD1 might be the D (6 bases). Germline V gene sequence: CDR1 SEHNR, CDR2 FQNEAQ (reference sequence). Trimming left V 0 bases short and J 3 bases short, with 12 bases between. The CDR3 has 16 amino acids. DNA of the CDR3: TGTGCCAGCAGCTTAGCGACAGGCTCGGGCTACAATGAGCAGTTCTTC. As protein: CASSLATGSGYNEQFF.

This clonotype occurred many times. J is TRBJ2-3 and V is TRBV29-1; D is ambiguous. Germline V CDR1 and CDR2: SQVTM, ANQGSEA. The length of the CDR3 is 12 residues. V was trimmed by 0 bases and J by 4 bases, leaving 5 bases between them. The CDR3 loop is CSVEDGSDTQYF. The CDR3 nucleotides read TGCAGCGTTGAAGACGGATCAGATACGCAGTATTTT.

This clonotype was counted at least ten times. The chain is built from TRBV4-1 and TRBJ2-2; possible D gene TRBD2, 5 bases. This CDR3 has 13 residues. The V gene's germline CDR1 is MGHRA and CDR2 YSYEKL. V was shortened by 3 bases and J by 7 bases, with 9 bases between the two germline ends. In nucleotides, the CDR3 is TGCGCCAGCAGCCAGGAGACTATCGGGGAGCTGTTTTTT. Its translation is CASSQETIGELFF.

This clonotype was counted at least ten times. The CDR3 protein is CASSGTGAYVEQFF. The CDR3 DNA is TGTGCCAGTAGCGGGACAGGGGCCTACGTTGAGCAGTTCTTC. The chain couples TRBV19 to TRBJ2-1; 10 bases line up with TRBD1. V dropped 6 bases and J dropped 9; count of bases not matched to a gene: 8. The CDR3 extends over 14 amino acids. Germline V CDR1 and CDR2: LNHDA, SQIVND (reference sequence).

This clonotype was counted ten times or more. The chain uses TRBV11-2 and TRBJ2-3; D unresolved. CDR3 length: 14 residues. Germline values: CDR1 SGHAT, CDR2 FQNNGV. Trimming pared 4 bases from V and 6 bases from J, leaving 14 bases between. DNA of the CDR3: TGTGCCAGCAGCTCGGGCCTCGTTAGCGATACGCAGTATTTT. Amino acid sequence: CASSSGLVSDTQYF. Full variable domain (missing parts from reference TRBV11-2 and TRBJ2-3): EAGVAQSPRYKIIEKRQSVAFWCNPISGHATLYWYQQILGQGPKLLIQFQNNGVVDDSQLPKDRFSAERLKGVDSTLKIQPAKLEDSAVYLCASSSGLVSDTQYFGPGTRLTVL.

A few counts support this clonotype. V and J are TRBV5-6 and TRBJ1-2, with a tentative D call TRBD1 (5 bases). The CDR3 spans 17 residues. Germline CDR1 reads SGHDT; CDR2 reads YYEEEE. The V end was cut by 7 bases, the J end by 0 bases, with 22 bases between. The CDR3 sequence: CASGPTGPTATNYGYTF. CDR3 DNA sequence: TGTGCCAGCGGGCCCACAGGACCAACCGCTACTAACTATGGCTACACCTTC.

This clonotype was counted at least ten times. V gene TRBV27 combines with J gene TRBJ2-1; a possible D gene is TRBD2 (6 bases). CDR1 is MNHEY and CDR2 is SMNVEV in the germline V gene (reference sequence). Deletions cut 2 bases from V and 2 bases from J, with 13 bases between. There are 16 residues in the CDR3. This chain's CDR3 is CASSLTVGGTYNEQFF. The CDR3 DNA reads TGTGCCAGCAGTTTAACGGTAGGCGGGACCTACAATGAGCAGTTCTTC.

This clonotype was counted between two and nine times. The rearrangement links TRBV7-2 to TRBJ2-3, with unresolved D. Looked up from germline, CDR1 is SGHTA and CDR2 is FQGNSA. The length of the CDR3 is 14 residues. V lost 1 base to trimming and J lost 2 bases, with 7 bases between them. The CDR3 coding sequence is TGTGCCAGCAGCTTAGGAGCAAACACAGATACGCAGTATTTT. It encodes CASSLGANTDTQYF.

This clonotype was found many times. V gene TRBV4-3 combines with J gene TRBJ2-7; 8 bases fit TRBD1. The CDR3 totals 16 residues. J lost 6 bases, V lost 0 bases, and 10 bases had no gene match. Germline lookup yields CDR1 LGHNA and CDR2 YSLEER. The CDR3 nucleotides read TGCGCCAGCAGCCAAGATCTCAGGGCAGGGGGCCGCGAGCAGTACTTC. This translates into CASSQDLRAGGREQYF.

This chain uses TRBV4-3 with TRBJ2-7; D is possibly TRBD1 (6 bases). Trimming stripped 0 bases from V and 7 bases from J, with 19 bases between. Looked up from germline, CDR1 is LGHNA and CDR2 is YSLEER. This CDR3 region has 16 residues. The CDR3 here is CASSQDPGTQWQEQYF. The CDR3 DNA reads as TGCGCCAGCAGCCAAGATCCTGGGACACAGTGGCAGGAGCAGTACTTC.

V gene TRBV7-8 combines with J gene TRBJ1-4; possible D gene TRBD1, 5 bases. Trimming shortened V by 1 base and J by 5 bases, and 14 bases separated the two germline ends. CDR1 and CDR2 (germline): SGHVS, FQNEAQ. This CDR3 comprises 16 residues. The CDR3: CASSLGGAGLNEKLFF. In nucleotides, the CDR3 is TGTGCCAGCAGCTTAGGAGGGGCTGGGTTGAATGAAAAACTGTTTTTT.

Ten or more counts support this clonotype. The chain carries TRBV2 and TRBJ1-2, with D uncertain. The V end was cut by 5 bases, the J end by 5 bases, with 6 bases between. There are 11 residues in the CDR3. Germline CDR1 and CDR2: SNHLY and FYNNEI. The CDR3 DNA follows: TGTGCCAGCAGTCCGTATTATGGCTACACCTTC. Its protein product is CASSPYYGYTF.

A note on this clonotype: This may arise from a read error, as a much more abundant clone is one base away. The V call is TRBV28, the J call TRBJ2-1; TRBD1 might be the D (5 bases). Germline-derived CDR1 and CDR2 are MDHEN and SYDVKM. The CDR3 consists of 16 residues. CDR3 sequence: CASTLIPAGTYNEQFF. CDR3 bases: TGTGCCAGCACTTTAATCCCAGCAGGGACCTACAATGAGCAGTTCTTC.